What follows are 30 T cell receptor beta chains derived from one specimen sequenced in a study of monozygotic twins with inflammatory bowel disease (dated by TCRdb to between 2018 and 2020). The library was built by means of 5' RACE. Sequencing took place on an Illumina HiSeq 2500. TCRdb reprocessed the reads and provides one entry for every CDR3 protein sequence; no DNA is given. The sample's own table lists some 170,000 distinct CDR3 sequences. Of the sample, roughly 2.4% is held by the ten largest clones. The specimen sequenced was blood. All receptors derive from a human donor with ulcerative colitis or Crohn's disease, or a healthy co-twin of an affected twin (not recorded which).

The chain carries TRBV15 and TRBJ2-1; lacking DNA, the TRBD2 call made by TCRdb goes unchecked. The CDR3 spans 18 residues. Germline loops: CDR1 LNHNV, CDR2 YYDKDF (reference sequence). The chain's CDR3 is CATSREAGVLYSYNEQFF.

The chain uses TRBV27 and TRBJ2-7; TCRdb reports TRBD1, a call that lacks DNA to check it against. The length of the CDR3 is 16 residues. Germline V CDR1 and CDR2: MNHEY, SMNVEV (reference sequence). The CDR3 loop is CASSEYGTAREFRQYF.

The chain uses TRBV29-1 and TRBJ2-7; the TCRdb call, TRBD1, lacks DNA for checking. CDR3 length equals 13 residues. Germline V lookup: CDR1 SQVTM, CDR2 ANQGSEA. The CDR3 here is CSVSRTGAYEQYF.

CDR3 in amino acids: CASSVPGQGYGYTF. The gene calls are TRBV7-9 and TRBJ1-2; TCRdb gives TRBD1 as the D gene, but with no DNA this cannot be confirmed. Germline assignment: CDR1 SEHNR and CDR2 FQNEAQ (reference sequence). The CDR3 consists of 14 residues.

V and J are TRBV7-2 and TRBJ1-6; no DNA is available, so the TRBD1 call from TCRdb remains unchecked. The CDR3 is 15 amino acids. Germline V CDR1 and CDR2: SGHTA, FQGNSA. CDR3 in amino acids: CASSPSWGDNSPLHF.

V usage is TRBV5-1 and J usage is TRBJ2-1; TCRdb names TRBD2, which stays unverified in the absence of DNA. CDR3 length equals 18 residues. Germline CDR1 reads SGHRS; CDR2 reads YFSETQ. CDR3 protein: CASSLLLAGPPLLNEQFF.

The genes are TRBV7-9 and TRBJ1-1. In germline, CDR1 is SEHNR, CDR2 FQNEAQ (reference sequence). The CDR3 consists of 13 residues. The CDR3 sequence is CASSIQVETEAFF. Supplemented by reference TRBV7-9 and TRBJ1-1, the full variable domain reads DTGVSQNPRHKITKRGQNVTFRCDPISEHNRLYWYRQTLGQGPEFLTYFQNEAQLEKSRLLSDRFSAERPKGSFSTLEIQRTEQGDSAMYLCASSIQVETEAFFGQGTRLTVV.

This rearrangement joins TRBV27 to TRBJ1-2; the TCRdb call, TRBD1, lacks DNA for checking. The CDR3 consists of 13 residues. Germline CDR1 and CDR2: MNHEY and SMNVEV (reference sequence). The chain's CDR3 is CASSPIGQYGYTF.

The J gene is TRBJ2-2, the V gene TRBV11-2; TCRdb's D call, TRBD1, is unchecked because there is no DNA. Germline assignment: CDR1 SGHAT and CDR2 FQNNGV. The CDR3 covers 17 residues. The CDR3 is CASREGGHFLNTGELFF.

The chain recombines TRBV10-3 with TRBJ1-2; lacking DNA, the TRBD1 call made by TCRdb goes unchecked. Germline CDR1 and CDR2: ENHRY and SYGVKD. The length of the CDR3 is 15 residues. CDR3 loop: CAISPGTGGNYGYTF.

This rearrangement joins TRBV7-9 to TRBJ2-3; the TCRdb call, TRBD2, lacks DNA for checking. Germline V gene data show CDR1 as SEHNR and CDR2 as FQNEAQ (reference sequence). The CDR3 length is 15 residues. The chain's CDR3 is CASSLGTTSTDTQYF.

This rearrangement joins TRBV16 to TRBJ2-7; TCRdb's D call of TRBD2 is untestable without DNA. The CDR3 contains 16 residues. Germline CDR1 reads KGHSY; CDR2 reads FQNENV. The CDR3 is CASSPLSSGRAHEQYF.

V is TRBV18 and J is TRBJ1-5; TCRdb's D gene call, TRBD1, goes unchecked for lack of DNA. The CDR3 has 17 amino acids. The V gene's germline CDR1 is KGHSH and CDR2 LQKENI. This CDR3 reads CASSPIQLGGKGQPQHF.

This sequence joins TRBV20-1 and TRBJ2-5; TCRdb designates TRBD1, a call that cannot be tested without DNA. The CDR3 loop spans 17 amino acids. CDR1 and CDR2 from the germline V gene are DFQATT and SNEGSKA (reference sequence). CDR3: CSARDFQGAGQQETQYF.

The gene calls are TRBV15 and TRBJ2-5. The germline CDR1 and CDR2 sequences are LNHNV and YYDKDF (reference sequence). This CDR3 has 15 amino acids. The CDR3 spells CATSRDQGLGETQYF.

The genes are TRBV7-8 and TRBJ2-7. There are 14 residues in the CDR3. Germline CDR1 reads SGHVS; CDR2 reads FQNEAQ. This CDR3 is CASSFDDISYEQYF.

This rearrangement joins TRBV5-6 to TRBJ1-2; without DNA, the TCRdb call of TRBD1 cannot be checked. Germline V gene lookup returns CDR1 SGHDT and CDR2 YYEEEE. The CDR3 has 12 residues. The CDR3 loop reads CASSQGGDGYTF.

The J gene is TRBJ2-7, the V gene TRBV5-1; lacking DNA, the TRBD1 call made by TCRdb goes unchecked. This CDR3 is built from 14 residues. CDR1 and CDR2 (germline): SGHRS, YFSETQ. This chain's CDR3 is CASAQGALSYEQYF.

This chain links TRBV19 with TRBJ2-3; the TCRdb D gene call, TRBD2, has no DNA to confirm it. This CDR3 has 19 amino acids. CDR1 is LNHDA, CDR2 SQIVND, per germline (reference sequence). The CDR3 reads CASSPWGLAGGPVTDTQYF.

This sequence joins TRBV5-6 and TRBJ2-3; the D call of TRBD2 rests on TCRdb alone, since no DNA is present to check it. Germline assignment: CDR1 SGHDT and CDR2 YYEEEE. This CDR3 spans 16 amino acids. CDR3 sequence reads: CASSLGAGSSTDTQYF.

This sequence joins TRBV13 and TRBJ2-1; no DNA is available, so the TRBD1 call from TCRdb remains unchecked. CDR3 size: 16 residues. Germline-derived CDR1 and CDR2 are PRHDT and FYEKMQ (reference sequence). This CDR3 reads CASSLGGASSYNEQFF.

The chain is built from TRBV18 and TRBJ1-3. From germline, CDR1 is KGHSH and CDR2 LQKENI. The CDR3 totals 15 residues. CDR3 region: CASSLTVFSGNTIYF.

The CDR3 sequence is CASSLAPGIYSYNEQFF. This chain uses TRBV7-2 with TRBJ2-1. Germline V gene data show CDR1 as SGHTA and CDR2 as FQGNSA. This CDR3 region has 17 residues.

This rearrangement joins TRBV5-1 to TRBJ1-3. There are 15 residues in the CDR3. The germline V gene encodes CDR1 SGHRS and CDR2 YFSETQ. CDR3 protein: CASSPRGDSGNTIYF.

The chain links TRBV7-2 to TRBJ2-2. Germline V CDR1 and CDR2: SGHTA, FQGNSA. The CDR3 sequence is 15 residues long. This chain's CDR3 is CASSLTPSNTGELFF.

The chain carries TRBV19 and TRBJ1-6; checking the TCRdb D call of TRBD1 is not possible without DNA. CDR3 length: 16 amino acids. Germline V gene data show CDR1 as LNHDA and CDR2 as SQIVND (reference sequence). The CDR3 is CASKRGIGLNNSPLHF.

The chain employs TRBV5-6 and TRBJ2-3; the D gene TCRdb calls, TRBD1, cannot be checked with no DNA. This CDR3 has 14 amino acids. Germline V lookup: CDR1 SGHDT, CDR2 YYEEEE. The CDR3 spells CASRQVPDTDTQYF.

The chain employs TRBV5-6 and TRBJ1-2; the D call of TRBD1 rests on TCRdb alone, since no DNA is present to check it. The germline V gene encodes CDR1 SGHDT and CDR2 YYEEEE. The CDR3 is made up of 16 amino acids. The CDR3 loop reads CASSPIPGQGNYGYTF. Full variable domain (rest looked up from reference TRBV5-6 and TRBJ1-2): DAGVTQSPTHLIKTRGQQVTLRCSPKSGHDTVSWYQQALGQGPQFIFQYYEEEERQRGNFPDRFSGHQFPNYSSELNVNALLLGDSALYLCASSPIPGQGNYGYTFGSGTRLTVV.

This sequence joins TRBV27 and TRBJ2-1; TCRdb returns TRBD1, unconfirmable since there is no DNA. Per the germline V gene, CDR1 is MNHEY and CDR2 is SMNVEV (reference sequence). The CDR3 has 15 amino acids. This CDR3 reads CASSLTGDSYNEQFF.

This chain connects TRBV5-5 to TRBJ1-1. Germline V gene sequence: CDR1 SGHKS, CDR2 YYEKEE (reference sequence). The length of the CDR3 is 13 residues. The CDR3 protein is CASSLTRKTEAFF.